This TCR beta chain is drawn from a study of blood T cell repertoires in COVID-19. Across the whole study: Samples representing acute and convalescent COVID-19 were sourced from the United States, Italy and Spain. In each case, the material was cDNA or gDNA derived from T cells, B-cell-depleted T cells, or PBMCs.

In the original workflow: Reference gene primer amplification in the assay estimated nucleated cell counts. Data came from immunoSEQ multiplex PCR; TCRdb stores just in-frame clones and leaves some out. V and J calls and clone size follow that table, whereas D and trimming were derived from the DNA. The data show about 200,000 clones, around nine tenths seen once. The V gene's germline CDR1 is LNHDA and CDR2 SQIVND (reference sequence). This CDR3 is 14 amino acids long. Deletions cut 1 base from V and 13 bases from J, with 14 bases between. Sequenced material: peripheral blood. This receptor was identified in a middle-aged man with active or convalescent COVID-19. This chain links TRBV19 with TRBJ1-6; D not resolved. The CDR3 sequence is CASSIVPAESPLHF. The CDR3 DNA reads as TGTGCCAGTAGTATAGTCCCGGCGGAGTCCCCCCTCCACTTT. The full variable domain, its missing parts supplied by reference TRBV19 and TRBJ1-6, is DGGITQSPKYLFRKEGQNVTLSCEQNLNHDAMYWYRQDPGQGLRLIYYSQIVNDFQKGDIAEGYSVSREKKESFPLTVTSAQKNPTAFYLCASSIVPAESPLHFGNGTRLTVT.